Given below is one T cell receptor beta chain in context. The antigen is undetermined. The CDR3 has 21 amino acids. The germline gives CDR1 SNHLY, CDR2 FYNNEI. Trimming stripped 6 bases from V and 0 bases from J, with 29 bases between. The sample is drawn from a study of cytomegalovirus exposure and HLA in healthy donors. Study-level points and caveats: Compared with the approximately 700-donor mean, an Asian-associated ancestry cluster reportedly had fewer N-insertions, according to a later analysis.

Each of the donors was a healthy bone marrow donor. The study ran its PCR with 60 Vbeta and 13 Jbeta primers. Generated by immunoSEQ multiplex PCR, the TCRdb table keeps only in-frame clones and is missing some. The sample lists around 140,000 clones; roughly 79% were seen once. The gene calls are TRBV2 and TRBJ1-4, with D perhaps matching TRBD1 (5 bases). This receptor was taken from a young woman in good health and CMV-seronegative. Sequences were obtained from PBMCs. In DNA, the CDR3 is TGTGCCAGCAGGGGGCCTAGGACCCCAGGCCCGGGTCTTGCAACTAATGAAAAACTGTTTTTT. It yields the protein CASRGPRTPGPGLATNEKLFF. Full variable domain (outside the CDR3, taken from reference TRBV2 and TRBJ1-4): EPEVTQTPSHQVTQMGQEVILRCVPISNHLYFYWYRQILGQKVEFLVSFYNNEISEKSEIFDDQFSVERPDGSNFTLKIRSTKLEDSAMYFCASRGPRTPGPGLATNEKLFFGSGTQLSVL.